These 5 T cell receptor beta chains share one sample of origin, sequenced in a study of shared clonotypes between healthy human individuals. Naive CD8 cells lacked CD45RO, underwent positive selection for CCR7 and left out terminally differentiated effector memory CD45RA+ cells. The repertoire was sequenced with immunoSEQ multiplex PCR; TCRdb's copy has only in-frame clones and lacks some. Among around 2,000,000 clones listed, roughly 95% were seen once. Sequenced sample: naive CD8+ T cells sorted from blood. Receptor source: a man younger than 30 in good health.

As to this clone: Other DNA sequences in this sample translate to the same CDR3. The chain has TRBV9 and TRBJ1-1, with 7 bases lining up with TRBD1. Trimming took 0 bases from V and 5 from J; bases not matched to a gene: 4. This CDR3 has 14 residues. The germline CDR1 and CDR2 sequences are SGDLS and YYNGEE. The CDR3 region is CASSVDGRGTEAFF. CDR3 bases: TGTGCCAGCAGCGTAGATGGCAGGGGGACTGAAGCTTTCTTT. The full variable domain, rest sourced from reference TRBV9 and TRBJ1-1, is DSGVTQTPKHLITATGQRVTLRCSPRSGDLSVYWYQQSLDQGLQFLIQYYNGEERAKGNILERFSAQQFPDLHSELNLSSLELGDSALYFCASSVDGRGTEAFFGQGTRLTVV.

Turning to this clone: The sample carries other DNA sequences with the same CDR3. The chain has TRBV4-3 and TRBJ2-2, with D uncertain. Germline V lookup: CDR1 LGHNA, CDR2 YSLEER. CDR3 length: 13 amino acids. Between the trimmed V and J ends, which lost 3 bases and 1 base, there was a span of 3 bases. Written as DNA, the CDR3 is TGCGCCAGCAGCCACGGGAACACCGGGGAGCTGTTTTTT. Translation: CASSHGNTGELFF.

V gene TRBV4-3 combines with J gene TRBJ2-1; no clear D gene. V was cut by 0 bases and J by 0 bases, with 15 bases left in between. The CDR3 contains 18 residues. Germline CDR1 reads LGHNA; CDR2 reads YSLEER. CDR3 bases: TGCGCCAGCAGCCAAGAGAGTCTAGACCTTGCCTCCTACAATGAGCAGTTCTTC. Protein: CASSQESLDLASYNEQFF.

The V and J genes are TRBV19 and TRBJ1-2, with D possibly being TRBD1 (5 bases). The CDR3 is 18 amino acids. Trimming removed 0 bases at V and 3 bases at J, with 20 bases between. Germline CDR1 is LNHDA and CDR2 is SQIVND (reference sequence). As DNA, the CDR3 is TGTGCCAGTAGTATAGATCTCAACCCAGGGACGGAAGACTATGGCTACACCTTC. It encodes CASSIDLNPGTEDYGYTF.

This clone has a handful of counts. The V and J genes are TRBV5-1 and TRBJ1-4; a weak D match, TRBD1 (6 bases). Trimming cost V 3 bases and J 5 bases, with 14 bases left between them. This CDR3 comprises 15 residues. CDR1 is SGHRS, CDR2 YFSETQ, per germline. The DNA of the CDR3 is TGCGCCAGCAGCTGGGAGGGGGGAAAGAATGAAAAACTGTTTTTT. Protein: CASSWEGGKNEKLFF.